Reported below is one TCR beta chain. The authors' processing: Nucleated cell counts were estimated from reference gene primer amplification. Here immunoSEQ multiplex PCR was the method, and the copy in TCRdb shows in-frame clones only, minus some. The V and J calls and the clone size are those of that table, but D and trimming were determined from the DNA. The table lists 40,000 to 50,000 clones, around 89% of them singletons. These data belong to a study of blood T cell repertoires in COVID-19. Across the study: The United States, Italy and Spain were the sources of the acute and convalescent COVID-19 samples. In each case, the material was cDNA or gDNA derived from T cells, B-cell-depleted T cells, or PBMCs.

The CDR3 length is 17 residues. Germline V gene lookup returns CDR1 SGHNT and CDR2 YYREEE (reference sequence). The V segment lost 4 bases and the J segment 0 bases; nucleotides outside the gene matches: 9. This chain uses TRBV5-4 with TRBJ2-1; TRBD2 matches 8 bases. The specimen sequenced was peripheral blood. The clonotype originates from a human donor in a cohort sampled during active COVID-19. The CDR3 here is CASSILGAGGSYNEQFF. CDR3 sequence (DNA): TGTGCCAGCAGCATTTTGGGCGCGGGAGGCTCCTACAATGAGCAGTTCTTC.